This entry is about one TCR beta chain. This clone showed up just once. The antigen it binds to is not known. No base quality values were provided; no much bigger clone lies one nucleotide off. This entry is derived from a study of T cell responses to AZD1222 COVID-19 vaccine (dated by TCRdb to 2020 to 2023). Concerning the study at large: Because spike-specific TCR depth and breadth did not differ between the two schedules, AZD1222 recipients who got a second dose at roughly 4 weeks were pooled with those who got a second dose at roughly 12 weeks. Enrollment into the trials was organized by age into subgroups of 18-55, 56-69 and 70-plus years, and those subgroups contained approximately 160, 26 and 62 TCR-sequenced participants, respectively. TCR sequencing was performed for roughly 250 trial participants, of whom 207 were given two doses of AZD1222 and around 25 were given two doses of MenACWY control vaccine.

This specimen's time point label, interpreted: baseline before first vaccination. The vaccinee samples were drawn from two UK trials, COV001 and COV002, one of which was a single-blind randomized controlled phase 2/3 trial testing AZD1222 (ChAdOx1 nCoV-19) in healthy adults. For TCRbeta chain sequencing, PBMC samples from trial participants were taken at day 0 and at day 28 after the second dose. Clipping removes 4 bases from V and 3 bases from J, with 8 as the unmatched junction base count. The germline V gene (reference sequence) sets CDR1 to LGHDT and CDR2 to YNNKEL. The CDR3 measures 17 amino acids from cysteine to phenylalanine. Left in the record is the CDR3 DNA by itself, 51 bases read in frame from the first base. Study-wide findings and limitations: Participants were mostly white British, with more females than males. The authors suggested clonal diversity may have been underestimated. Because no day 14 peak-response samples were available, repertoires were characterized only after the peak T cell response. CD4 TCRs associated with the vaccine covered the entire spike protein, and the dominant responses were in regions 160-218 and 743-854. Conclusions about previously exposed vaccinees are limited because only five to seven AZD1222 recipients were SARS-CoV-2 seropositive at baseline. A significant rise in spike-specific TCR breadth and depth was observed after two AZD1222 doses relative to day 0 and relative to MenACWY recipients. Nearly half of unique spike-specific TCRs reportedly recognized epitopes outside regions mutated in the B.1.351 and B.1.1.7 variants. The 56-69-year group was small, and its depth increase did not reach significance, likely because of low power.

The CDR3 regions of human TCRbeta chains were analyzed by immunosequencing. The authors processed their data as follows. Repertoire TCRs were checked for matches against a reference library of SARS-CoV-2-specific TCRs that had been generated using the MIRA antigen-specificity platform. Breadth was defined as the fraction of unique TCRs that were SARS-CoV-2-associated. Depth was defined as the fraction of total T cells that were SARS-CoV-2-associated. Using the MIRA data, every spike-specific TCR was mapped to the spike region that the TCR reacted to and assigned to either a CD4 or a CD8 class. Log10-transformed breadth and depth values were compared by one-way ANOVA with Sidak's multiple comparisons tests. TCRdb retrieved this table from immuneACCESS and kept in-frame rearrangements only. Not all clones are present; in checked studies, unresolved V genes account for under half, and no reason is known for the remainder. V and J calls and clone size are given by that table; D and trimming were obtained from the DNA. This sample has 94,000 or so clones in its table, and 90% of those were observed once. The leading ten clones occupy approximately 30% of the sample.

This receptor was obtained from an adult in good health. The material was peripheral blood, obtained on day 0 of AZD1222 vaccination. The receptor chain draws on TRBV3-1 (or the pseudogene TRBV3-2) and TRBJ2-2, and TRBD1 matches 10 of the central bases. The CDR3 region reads CASSPDRGRRDTGELFF. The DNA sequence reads TGTGCCAGCAGCCCAGACAGGGGGCGCAGGGACACCGGGGAGCTGTTTTTT.